The TCR beta chain under discussion was sequenced for a study of blood T cell repertoires in COVID-19. Study overall: The study drew acute and convalescent COVID-19 samples from the United States, Italy and Spain. The analysed material was cDNA or gDNA that came from T cells, B-cell-depleted T cells, or PBMCs.

Generated by immunoSEQ multiplex PCR, the TCRdb table keeps only in-frame clones and is missing some. The table shows 250,000 to 350,000 clones, with around 91% occurring only once. The CDR3 is 14 amino acids. Germline CDR1 is KGHSH and CDR2 is LQKENI. V dropped 6 bases and J dropped 0; count of bases not matched to a gene: 4. The chain is built from TRBV18 and TRBJ1-2; 7 positions match TRBD1. The sequencing input was peripheral blood. The sequence derives from a woman aged 60 to 75 with acute or convalescent COVID-19. The CDR3 region is CASSSGQTNYGYTF. CDR3 in DNA: TGTGCCAGCTCTTCGGGACAGACTAACTATGGCTACACCTTC.